This T cell receptor beta chain was obtained from a study of cytomegalovirus exposure and HLA in healthy donors. TCRdb's table, derived via immunoSEQ multiplex PCR, lists solely in-frame clones and lacks some. The table records tens of thousands of clones, 85% to 95% of them present only once. The length of the CDR3 is 12 residues. Trimming removed 2 bases from V and 4 bases from J, with 4 bases in between. Germline CDR1 SGHTS, CDR2 YDEGEE. Sequenced sample: PBMCs. The receptor's source is a man between 18 and 29 years old in good health and CMV-seronegative. The V call is TRBV5-8, the J call TRBJ2-1; D unresolved. CDR3: CASSFSYNEQFF. CDR3 coding DNA: TGTGCCAGCAGCTTCTCGTACAATGAGCAGTTCTTC.